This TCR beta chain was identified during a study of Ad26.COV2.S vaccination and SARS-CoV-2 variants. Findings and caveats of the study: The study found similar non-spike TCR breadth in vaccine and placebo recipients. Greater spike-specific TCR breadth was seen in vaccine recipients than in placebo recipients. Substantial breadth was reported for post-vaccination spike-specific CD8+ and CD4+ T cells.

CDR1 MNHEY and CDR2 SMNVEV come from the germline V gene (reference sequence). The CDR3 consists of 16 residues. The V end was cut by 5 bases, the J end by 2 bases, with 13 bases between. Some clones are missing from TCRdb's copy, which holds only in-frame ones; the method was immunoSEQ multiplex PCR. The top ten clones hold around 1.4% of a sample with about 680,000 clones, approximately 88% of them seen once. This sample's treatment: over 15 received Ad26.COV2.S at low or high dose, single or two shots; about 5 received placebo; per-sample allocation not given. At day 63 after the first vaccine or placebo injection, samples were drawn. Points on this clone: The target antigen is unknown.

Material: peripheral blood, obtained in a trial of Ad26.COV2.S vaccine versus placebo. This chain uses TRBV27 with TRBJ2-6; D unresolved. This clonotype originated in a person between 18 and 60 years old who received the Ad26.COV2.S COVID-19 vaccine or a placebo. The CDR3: CASSAYELPGANVLTF. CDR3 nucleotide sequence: TGTGCCAGCAGTGCATACGAACTTCCTGGGGCCAACGTCCTGACTTTC.